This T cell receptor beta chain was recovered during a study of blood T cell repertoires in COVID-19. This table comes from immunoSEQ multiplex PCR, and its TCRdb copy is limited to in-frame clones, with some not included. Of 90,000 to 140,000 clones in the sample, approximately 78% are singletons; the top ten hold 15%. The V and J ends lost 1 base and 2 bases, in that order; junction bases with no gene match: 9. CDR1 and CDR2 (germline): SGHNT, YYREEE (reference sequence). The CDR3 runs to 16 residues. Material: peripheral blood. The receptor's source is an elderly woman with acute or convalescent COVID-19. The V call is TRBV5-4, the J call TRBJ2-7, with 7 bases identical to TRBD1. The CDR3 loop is CASSLSPDRPTYEQYF. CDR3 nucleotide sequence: TGTGCCAGCAGCTTGTCCCCGGACAGGCCAACCTACGAGCAGTACTTC.